This T cell receptor beta chain emerged from a study of T cell responses to AZD1222 COVID-19 vaccine. Only in-frame clones appear in the TCRdb table, and some are missing; sequencing was by immunoSEQ multiplex PCR. The sample contains 90,000 to 150,000 clones, less than 90% of which appear only once. The study's findings and limits: Only a handful of individuals given AZD1222 were seropositive at baseline. A reported finding is that nearly half of spike-specific TCRs target unmutated variant regions. Clonal diversity was possibly underestimated; the donors were predominantly white British and more often female.

The junction had 4 bases not matched to a gene; V was cut back by 3 bases and J by 2 bases. The CDR3 consists of 17 residues. Looked up from germline, CDR1 is KGHSH and CDR2 is LQKENI. About this clone itself: Its antigen is unidentified.

This sequence was found in an adult in good health. The J gene is TRBJ2-1, the V gene TRBV18, with 13 bases lining up with TRBD2. Here the sequenced sample was peripheral blood, taken on day 0 of AZD1222 vaccination. DNA for the CDR3: TGTGCCAGCTCACCGACACTAGCGGGAGGGACCTACAATGAGCAGTTCTTC. This gives the protein CASSPTLAGGTYNEQFF. Combining the CDR3 with reference TRBV18 and TRBJ2-1 gives the whole variable domain NAGVMQNPRHLVRRRGQEARLRCSPMKGHSHVYWYRQLPEEGLKFMVYLQKENIIDESGMPKERFSAEFPKEGPSILRIQQVVRGDSAAYFCASSPTLAGGTYNEQFFGPGTRLTVL.